The 6 T cell receptor beta chains below all came from one sample that was sequenced in a study of T cell changes during pregnancy in multiple sclerosis. Assay: immunoSEQ multiplex PCR; the TCRdb copy retains only in-frame clones and omits some. The sample lists some 70,000 clones, approximately 87% occurring once. This specimen was peripheral blood, taken after pregnancy. These TCRs come from a female donor in good health, enrolled as a control in a pregnancy study.

The CDR3 DNA is TGTGCCAGCAGCTTCGGACAGGGCTCCTACAATGAGCAGTTCTTC. Translating it yields CASSFGQGSYNEQFF. This sequence joins TRBV5-4 and TRBJ2-1; 8 positions agree with TRBD1. The CDR3 contains 15 residues. J was trimmed by 0 bases and V by 2 bases; bases with no gene match: 1. The germline CDR1 and CDR2 sequences are SGHNT and YYREEE (reference sequence).

The chain couples TRBV11-2 to TRBJ1-1; a weak D match, TRBD1 (5 bases). The V end was cut by 2 bases, the J end by 0 bases, with 13 bases between. Germline-derived CDR1 and CDR2 are SGHAT and FQNNGV. The CDR3 has 16 residues. The CDR3 sequence is CASSLSAGLMNTEAFF. The CDR3 bases are TGTGCCAGCAGCTTATCTGCAGGGTTGATGAACACTGAAGCTTTCTTT.

The rearrangement links TRBV27 to TRBJ2-5; D perhaps matches TRBD1 (7 bases). In germline, CDR1 is MNHEY, CDR2 SMNVEV (reference sequence). Between the trimmed V and J ends, which lost 5 bases and 7 bases, there was a span of 14 bases. This CDR3 has 13 residues. The CDR3, as DNA: TGTGCCAGCAGTCTGACAGGGACTGGGACCCAGTACTTC. Encoded protein: CASSLTGTGTQYF.

This rearrangement joins TRBV10-3 to TRBJ2-1; TRBD1 aligns across 7 bases. Germline V CDR1 and CDR2: ENHRY, SYGVKD. The CDR3 is 14 amino acids. The J segment lost 5 bases and the V segment lost 7 bases, leaving 8 bases of the junction unmatched. CDR3 coding DNA: TGTGCCATCACCATCGGACAGGCAAACAATGAGCAGTTCTTC. Translation: CAITIGQANNEQFF.

V is TRBV9 and J is TRBJ1-1, with 10 bases aligning to TRBD1. With V trimmed by 3 bases and J by 7 bases, 15 bases remained unmatched. CDR3 length equals 17 residues. Per the germline V gene, CDR1 is SGDLS and CDR2 is YYNGEE. CDR3 in DNA: TGTGCCAGCAGCGGTGCCAGCGGGACAGGGGAGGGGGTTGAAGCTTTCTTT. Translated: CASSGASGTGEGVEAFF.

The J gene is TRBJ2-5, the V gene TRBV30, with a possible D match to TRBD2 (5 bases). The CDR3 is made up of 14 amino acids. Trimming cost V 0 bases and J 1 base, with 9 bases left between them. The germline V gene encodes CDR1 GTSNPN and CDR2 SVGIG (reference sequence). The CDR3 region has the DNA TGTGCCTGGAGTGTTGGGAGCTCCCAAGAGACCCAGTACTTC. Its protein is CAWSVGSSQETQYF.